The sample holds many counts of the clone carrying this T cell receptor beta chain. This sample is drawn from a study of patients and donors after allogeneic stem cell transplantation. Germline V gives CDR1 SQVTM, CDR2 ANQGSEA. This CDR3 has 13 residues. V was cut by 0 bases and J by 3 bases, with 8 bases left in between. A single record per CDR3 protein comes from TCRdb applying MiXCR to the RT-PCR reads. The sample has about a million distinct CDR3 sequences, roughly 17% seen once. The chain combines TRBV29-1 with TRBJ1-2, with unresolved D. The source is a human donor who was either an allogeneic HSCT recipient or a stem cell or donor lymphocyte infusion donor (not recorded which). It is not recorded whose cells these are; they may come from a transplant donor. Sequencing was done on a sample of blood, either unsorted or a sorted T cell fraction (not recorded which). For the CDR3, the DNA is TGCAGCGTTGAAGATCTTGCCTACTATGGCTACACCTTC. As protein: CSVEDLAYYGYTF. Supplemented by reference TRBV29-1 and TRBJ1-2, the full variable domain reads SAVISQKPSRDICQRGTSLTIQCQVDSQVTMMFWYRQQPGQSLTLIATANQGSEATYESGFVIDKFPISRPNLTFSTLTVSNMSPEDSSIYLCSVEDLAYYGYTFGSGTRLTVV.